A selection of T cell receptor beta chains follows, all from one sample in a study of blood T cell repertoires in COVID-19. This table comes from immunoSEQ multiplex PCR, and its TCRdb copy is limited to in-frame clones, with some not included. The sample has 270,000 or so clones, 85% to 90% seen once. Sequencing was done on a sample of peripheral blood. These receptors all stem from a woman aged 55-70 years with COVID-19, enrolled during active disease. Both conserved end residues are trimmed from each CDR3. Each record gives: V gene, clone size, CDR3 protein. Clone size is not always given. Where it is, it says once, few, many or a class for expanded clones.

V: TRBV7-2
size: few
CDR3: ASSQMIPGGTGELF

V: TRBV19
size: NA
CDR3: ASKRQNPNTEAF

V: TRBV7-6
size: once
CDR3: ASSLPGGGNSYEQY

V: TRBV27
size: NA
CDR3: ASSSAIAGGGLNTGELF

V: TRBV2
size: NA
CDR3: ASSESELGGTEAF

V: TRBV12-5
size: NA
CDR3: ASGYTKTGKETQY

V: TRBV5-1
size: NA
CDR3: ASSTTLQETQY

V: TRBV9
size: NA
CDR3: ASSALNGTVGRAEAF

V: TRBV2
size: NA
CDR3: ASSELAGGQGTGELF

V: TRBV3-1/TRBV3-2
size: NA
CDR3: ASSQVDRPSFDGYT

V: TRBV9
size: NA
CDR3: ASSSSGGASGELF

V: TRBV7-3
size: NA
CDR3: ASSAQGSGELF

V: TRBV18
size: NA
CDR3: ASSPSGDGNTIY

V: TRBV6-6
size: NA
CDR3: ASKKTGGTGELF

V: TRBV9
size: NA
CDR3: ASSVGLRNTEAF

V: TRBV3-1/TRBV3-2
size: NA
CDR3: ASSHASTGAEAF

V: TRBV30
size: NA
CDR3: AWSAHLRGVYNEQF

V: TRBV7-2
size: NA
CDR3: ASSPRGAGTGELF

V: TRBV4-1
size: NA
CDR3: ASSQGGQGAYEQY

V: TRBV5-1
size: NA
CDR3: ASSLAQGQEYEQY

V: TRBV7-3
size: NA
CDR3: ASSLEGNTEAF

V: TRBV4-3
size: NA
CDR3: ASSQDRGIEAF

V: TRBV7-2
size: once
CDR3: ASSLDGVPGNTIY

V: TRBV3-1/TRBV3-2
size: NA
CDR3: ASSQTVSSYNEQF

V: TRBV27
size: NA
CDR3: ASSSPTGGLTEAF

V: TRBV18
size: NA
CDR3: ASSPGRISGNTIY

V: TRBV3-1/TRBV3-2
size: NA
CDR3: ASSQGLAGGKQY

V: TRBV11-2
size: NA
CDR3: ASSPGTGGGYT

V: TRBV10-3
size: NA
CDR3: ATEPGPPGDTEAF

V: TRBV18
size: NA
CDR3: ASSPGQGMAF

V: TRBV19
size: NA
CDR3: ASSTGTGMNTGELF

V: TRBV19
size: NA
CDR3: ASSMGHLETQY

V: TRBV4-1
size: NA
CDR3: ASSHSGQRYGYT

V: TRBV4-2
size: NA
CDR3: ASSQPSTGTGNYEQY

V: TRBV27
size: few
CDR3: ASSLTANYGYT

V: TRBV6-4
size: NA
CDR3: ASSDSSGGTDTQY

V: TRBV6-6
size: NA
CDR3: ASSQATGGAYEQY

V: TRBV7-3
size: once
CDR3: ASSLRLAGGADYGYT

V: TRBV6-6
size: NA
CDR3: ASKVGDSSGNTIY

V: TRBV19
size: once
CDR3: ASRVVGQGLSGANVLT

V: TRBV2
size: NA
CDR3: ASSLSTGVGNTIY

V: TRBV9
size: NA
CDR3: ASSVGGGNEKLF

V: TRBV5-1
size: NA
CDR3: ASSLGFGAPGNTIY

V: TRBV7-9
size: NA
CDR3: ASSELPGQGANTGELF

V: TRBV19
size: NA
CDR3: ASSMSQLNTEAF

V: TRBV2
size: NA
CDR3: ASTRTSGGLNNEQF

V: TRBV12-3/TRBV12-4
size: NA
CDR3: ASSNRGRGGYT

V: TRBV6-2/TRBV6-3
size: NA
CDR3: ASSWVAGGTGELF

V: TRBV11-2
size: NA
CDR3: ASSSPRGWTQY

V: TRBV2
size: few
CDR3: AGTERHYRVGYT

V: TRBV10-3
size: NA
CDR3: AISVSGNYGYT